These 20 T cell receptor beta chains were all obtained from the same sample, sequenced in a study of CD8 T cells in ankylosing spondylitis. Their cognate antigens are unknown. A single record per CDR3 protein comes from TCRdb applying MiXCR to the 5' RACE reads. The table has over 700,000 distinct CDR3 sequences, around 20% seen once. Study-level findings and limits: What appeared characteristic of ankylosing spondylitis blood was a TCR beta motif of eight highly homologous variants.

The sample was blood, either unsorted or a sorted T cell fraction (not recorded which). Every receptor here comes from a male donor with ankylosing spondylitis.

This chain joins TRBV20-1 and TRBJ2-1; no firm D call. The CDR3 totals 12 residues. Between the trimmed V and J ends, which lost 6 bases and 7 bases, there was a span of 13 bases. Germline V CDR1 and CDR2: DFQATT, SNEGSKA (reference sequence). DNA of the CDR3: TGCAGTGCCCGCCCCCTAGGGAATGAGCAGTTCTTC. Residues: CSARPLGNEQFF.

The chain recombines TRBV12-3 or TRBV12-4 with TRBJ2-2, with a tentative D call TRBD2 (5 bases). Trimming stripped 5 bases from V and 6 bases from J, with 22 bases between. The CDR3 extends over 17 amino acids. CDR3 sequence (DNA): TGTGCCAGCAGTCCCGAGTCCGGGATCGTCATCGCCGGGGAGCTGTTTTTT. This gives the protein CASSPESGIVIAGELFF.

V gene TRBV13 combines with J gene TRBJ2-7; the D gene is possibly TRBD1 (6 bases). The V gene lost 3 bases and the J gene lost 2 bases, with 8 bases spanning the gap. The germline gives CDR1 PRHDT, CDR2 FYEKMQ (reference sequence). CDR3 size: 13 residues. Here the CDR3 DNA reads TGTGCCAGCAGCTTCAACAGGGCCTACGAGCAGTACTTC. The encoded protein is CASSFNRAYEQYF.

Only a few counts were recorded for this clonotype. This chain joins TRBV7-8 and TRBJ2-1; D is undetermined. The germline V gene has CDR1 SGHVS and CDR2 FQNEAQ. Trimming stripped 1 base from V and 8 bases from J, with 9 bases between. The CDR3 covers 13 residues. CDR3 in amino acids: CASSLDLVDEQFF. CDR3 DNA: TGTGCCAGCAGCTTAGATCTGGTCGATGAGCAGTTCTTC.

The V and J genes are TRBV5-1 and TRBJ1-1; 7 bases agree with TRBD1. J gave up 1 base and V 2 bases, and 11 bases lay outside the gene matches. CDR1 and CDR2 from the germline V gene are SGHRS and YFSETQ. This CDR3 contains 17 residues. CDR3 coding DNA: TGCGCCAGCAGCTTTGGCCCAGGGACAGAGGCGAACACTGAAGCTTTCTTT. This translates into CASSFGPGTEANTEAFF.

V and J are TRBV3-1 and TRBJ2-3; either TRBD1 or TRBD2 may fit D (5 bases each). Germline CDR1 and CDR2: LGHDT and YNNKEL (reference sequence). V lost 4 bases and J lost 0, with 11 bases in between. The CDR3 runs to 15 residues. CDR3 bases: TGTGCCAGCAGCCCCGAGGGACCTAGCACAGATACGCAGTATTTT. It yields the protein CASSPEGPSTDTQYF.

This clonotype was counted at least ten times. The V gene is TRBV7-8, the J gene TRBJ1-1, with 9 bases that match TRBD1. The CDR3 is 15 amino acids. V dropped 5 bases and J dropped 0; count of bases not matched to a gene: 4. Germline V lookup: CDR1 SGHVS, CDR2 FQNEAQ. Here the CDR3 reads CASSPDRGMNTEAFF. CDR3 nucleotides: TGTGCCAGCAGCCCCGACAGGGGGATGAACACTGAAGCTTTCTTT.

This clonotype was detected only a few times. V usage is TRBV3-1 and J usage is TRBJ2-2; 7 positions agree with TRBD1. Germline V gene sequence: CDR1 LGHDT, CDR2 YNNKEL (reference sequence). V gave up 6 bases and J gave up 6 bases; unmatched junction bases: 10. This CDR3 spans 15 amino acids. CDR3 in DNA: TGTGCCAGCAGTATACAGGGGAATAGGGCCGGGGAGCTGTTTTTT. Its translation: CASSIQGNRAGELFF.

The chain links TRBV29-1 to TRBJ2-3; D unclear. Trimming pared 3 bases from V and 5 bases from J, leaving 15 bases between. The CDR3 totals 14 residues. CDR1 is SQVTM, CDR2 ANQGSEA, per germline. CDR3 loop: CSVEDARGLDTQYF. The CDR3 DNA is TGCAGCGTTGAGGACGCCCGAGGTTTAGATACGCAGTATTTT.

This clonotype was counted ten times or more. The chain joins TRBV6-2 or TRBV6-3 to TRBJ1-6; possibly TRBD1 for D (6 bases). The CDR3 is 14 residues long. The germline V gene encodes CDR1 MNHEY and CDR2 SVGEGT. Trimming took 4 bases from V and 10 from J, leaving 14 bases between them. The CDR3 loop reads CASSSTGGVSPLHF. CDR3 DNA sequence: TGTGCCAGCAGTTCCACCGGGGGCGTCTCACCCCTCCACTTT.

The chain is built from TRBV10-3 and TRBJ2-7, with 8 bases fitting TRBD1. Germline lookup yields CDR1 ENHRY and CDR2 SYGVKD. The CDR3 runs 13 residues. Trimming removed 7 bases from V and 4 bases from J; junction bases left unmatched: 6. The CDR3 DNA reads TGTGCCATCAAGGGACAGGTAACGTACGAGCAGTACTTC. As protein: CAIKGQVTYEQYF.

This clonotype has a handful of counts. The chain has TRBV7-3 and TRBJ2-1; TRBD1 matches 9 bases. CDR1 and CDR2 (germline): SGHTA, FQGTGA. The CDR3 runs 15 residues. V lost 5 bases, J lost 6 bases, and 8 bases stayed unmatched. Written as DNA, the CDR3 is TGTGCCAGCAGCCCAGGGACAGGGTGGGGCAATGAGCAGTTCTTC. Amino acid sequence: CASSPGTGWGNEQFF.

The chain carries TRBV10-1 and TRBJ2-3; no clear D gene. Deletions cut 9 bases from V and 6 bases from J, with 22 bases between. Germline V gene data show CDR1 as WNHNN and CDR2 as SYGVQD (reference sequence). This CDR3 is built from 15 residues. The CDR3: CARHSQVSLADTQYF. The CDR3, as DNA: TGCGCCAGGCATTCGCAGGTTTCACTGGCGGATACGCAGTATTTT.

The rearrangement joins TRBV30 to TRBJ2-1; D is unresolved. CDR3 size: 13 residues. Germline lookup yields CDR1 GTSNPN and CDR2 SVGIG (reference sequence). Trimming removed 3 bases at V and 4 bases at J, with 10 bases between. The CDR3 DNA reads TGTGCCTGGAGGTCGGACGGGTACAATGAGCAGTTCTTC. It translates to CAWRSDGYNEQFF.

The genes are TRBV13 and TRBJ1-1; possible D gene TRBD1, 5 bases. From germline, CDR1 is PRHDT and CDR2 FYEKMQ (reference sequence). The CDR3 length is 15 residues. With 6 bases removed from V and 2 bases from J, the gap between germline ends came to 16 bases. The CDR3 DNA reads as TGTGCCAGCAGGTCCTCCGACAGCTTAAACACTGAAGCTTTCTTT. Translated, it gives CASRSSDSLNTEAFF.

The CDR3 DNA follows: TGTGCCAGCAGTTCTACCGCACTAGCGGGAGTCACCGGGGAGCTGTTTTTT. Translating it yields CASSSTALAGVTGELFF. V gene TRBV12-3 or TRBV12-4 combines with J gene TRBJ2-2; 11 positions match TRBD2. The CDR3 has 17 amino acids. V lost 4 bases to trimming and J lost 4 bases; unmatched junction nucleotides: 8.

The V gene is TRBV10-3, the J gene TRBJ1-2; 7 nucleotides agree with TRBD1. This CDR3 is 14 amino acids long. Unmatched junction bases numbered 16, after V lost 10 bases and J lost 8 bases. In germline, CDR1 is ENHRY, CDR2 SYGVKD. The CDR3 DNA reads TGTGCCACAGGGACAGCGGGGGGGTACCGGGGCTACACCTTC. This codes for CATGTAGGYRGYTF.

The chain has TRBV20-1 and TRBJ2-7, with 11 bases lining up with TRBD1. V trimming: 1 base; J trimming: 2 bases; junction bases outside the gene matches: 1. The germline gives CDR1 DFQATT, CDR2 SNEGSKA (reference sequence). There are 14 residues in the CDR3. This CDR3 is CSARGGQGAYEQYF. The CDR3 DNA is TGCAGTGCTAGAGGGGGACAGGGGGCCTACGAGCAGTACTTC.

The chain combines TRBV29-1 with TRBJ2-1; D tentatively fits TRBD1 or TRBD2 (5 bases each). In germline, CDR1 is SQVTM, CDR2 ANQGSEA. This CDR3 comprises 14 residues. The V end lost 6 bases, the J end lost 0 bases, and 12 bases lay between the germline ends. The CDR3 loop is CSVRDDSSYNEQFF. The CDR3 DNA reads TGCAGCGTCCGGGACGACAGCTCCTACAATGAGCAGTTCTTC.

This chain uses TRBV27 with TRBJ2-7; the D is unclear. V was cut by 5 bases and J by 4 bases, with 15 bases left in between. The CDR3 totals 14 residues. Per the germline V gene, CDR1 is MNHEY and CDR2 is SMNVEV (reference sequence). The CDR3 region is CASSPQWYRYEQYF. The CDR3 bases are TGTGCCAGCAGTCCCCAGTGGTATCGATACGAGCAGTACTTC.